The next 20 T cell receptor beta chains were all read from a single sample in a study of cytomegalovirus exposure and HLA in healthy donors. 60 Vbeta and 13 Jbeta primers were used in PCR. Using immunoSEQ multiplex PCR, the repertoire was profiled, and TCRdb retains in-frame clones only, with some absent. The sample lists 100,000 to 150,000 clones; over 65% were seen once. The specimen sequenced was PBMCs. The receptors were sampled from a woman between 40 and 50 years old in good health and CMV-seronegative.

The chain links TRBV5-8 to TRBJ2-2, with 12 bases aligning to TRBD2. CDR1 and CDR2 from the germline V gene are SGHTS and YDEGEE. V lost 4 bases, J lost 1 base, and 14 bases stayed unmatched. The CDR3 loop spans 20 amino acids. CDR3 DNA sequence: TGTGCCAGCAGCCCCCAGACCGGGACTAGCGGGTATTGGAACACCGGGGAGCTGTTTTTT. It encodes CASSPQTGTSGYWNTGELFF.

The chain uses TRBV7-2 and TRBJ2-2; D ambiguous. This CDR3 contains 17 residues. V lost 0 bases and J 6 bases, leaving 17 bases between the germline ends. The germline gives CDR1 SGHTA, CDR2 FQGNSA. CDR3 sequence: CASSLAPVQLPPGELFF. In DNA, the CDR3 is TGTGCCAGCAGCTTAGCGCCAGTACAGCTTCCCCCCGGGGAGCTGTTTTTT.

The chain couples TRBV5-5 to TRBJ1-2; possibly TRBD1 for D (6 bases). Germline values: CDR1 SGHKS, CDR2 YYEKEE (reference sequence). The germline V and J ends were trimmed by 4 bases and 8 bases, with 21 bases remaining between them. The CDR3 spans 15 residues. CDR3 residues: CASSSSTGTSYGYTF. DNA of the CDR3: TGTGCCAGCAGCAGTAGTACAGGGACCTCTTACGGCTACACCTTC.

The chain combines TRBV11-2 with TRBJ2-1; weak D call: TRBD1 (6 bases). Germline V gene sequence: CDR1 SGHAT, CDR2 FQNNGV. V was trimmed by 6 bases and J by 2 bases, leaving 17 bases between them. CDR3 length equals 16 residues. The CDR3 loop reads CASSPIQGTPYNEQFF. The CDR3 nucleotides read TGTGCCAGCAGTCCTATTCAGGGGACACCCTACAATGAGCAGTTCTTC.

This chain uses TRBV5-1 with TRBJ1-1; the D gene is possibly TRBD1 (5 bases). The CDR3 length is 14 residues. The V end lost 3 bases, the J end lost 1 base, and 10 bases lay between the germline ends. Germline V CDR1 and CDR2: SGHRS, YFSETQ. The CDR3 reads CASSSSTENTEAFF. For the CDR3, the DNA is TGCGCCAGCAGCTCGTCGACAGAGAACACTGAAGCTTTCTTT.

The rearrangement joins TRBV10-2 to TRBJ2-2, with D unresolved. Per germline, CDR1 WSHSY and CDR2 SAAADI. Trimming left V 3 bases short and J 6 bases short, with 8 bases between. This CDR3 has 13 residues. The CDR3 coding sequence is TGCGCCAGCAGTGAAAAGCGATCCGGGGAGCTGTTTTTT. Encoded protein: CASSEKRSGELFF.

This chain links TRBV28 with TRBJ1-2; the D is unclear. Germline loops: CDR1 MDHEN, CDR2 SYDVKM. The CDR3 length is 14 residues. Trimming stripped 7 bases from V and 0 bases from J, with 12 bases between. The CDR3 sequence: CASTVQSSNYGYTF. CDR3 nucleotides: TGTGCCAGCACAGTACAGAGTTCTAACTATGGCTACACCTTC.

In its sample, this clone was seen a few times. V is TRBV5-1 and J is TRBJ2-2; possibly TRBD1 for D (5 bases). The CDR3 consists of 16 residues. Germline CDR1 SGHRS, CDR2 YFSETQ. Trimming removed 0 bases from V and 3 bases from J, with 12 bases in between. The CDR3: CASSLALQGDTGELFF. In nucleotides, the CDR3 is TGCGCCAGCAGCTTGGCCCTCCAGGGCGACACCGGGGAGCTGTTTTTT.

The genes are TRBV5-1 and TRBJ2-3; D is unclear. Germline V CDR1 and CDR2: SGHRS, YFSETQ. Between the trimmed V and J ends, which lost 7 bases and 1 base, there was a span of 10 bases. This CDR3 has 13 residues. The CDR3 loop is CASAVFGTDTQYF. The CDR3 region has the DNA TGCGCCAGCGCGGTGTTCGGCACAGATACGCAGTATTTT.

The CDR3 protein is CASSFWWEDTQYF. CDR3 DNA: TGTGCCAGCAGCTTTTGGTGGGAGGATACGCAGTATTTT. The chain carries TRBV5-4 and TRBJ2-3, with a tentative D call TRBD2 (5 bases). CDR3 length: 13 residues. Germline V gene lookup returns CDR1 SGHNT and CDR2 YYREEE (reference sequence). The V end was cut by 2 bases, the J end by 6 bases, with 10 bases between.

This chain connects TRBV9 to TRBJ1-6; D is possibly TRBD1 (6 bases). Germline V gene sequence: CDR1 SGDLS, CDR2 YYNGEE. V lost 1 base, J lost 6 bases, and 14 bases lay in between. The CDR3 contains 16 residues. The CDR3 DNA is TGTGCCAGCAGCGTATCCGGACAGTTGCTTAATTCACCCCTCCACTTT. This sequence encodes CASSVSGQLLNSPLHF.

This chain links TRBV10-3 with TRBJ2-2; 8 positions agree with TRBD2. After removal of 4 bases from V and 8 bases from J, the junction contained 12 bases not matched to a gene. This CDR3 comprises 16 residues. CDR1 ENHRY and CDR2 SYGVKD come from the germline V gene. The CDR3 region has the DNA TGTGCCATCAGTGTTCGGGAGGGCCCCTCAGGGGGGGAGCTGTTTTTT. Translation: CAISVREGPSGGELFF.

The table lists this clone with a count of one. The chain is built from TRBV5-1 and TRBJ1-5, with 12 bases matching TRBD1. CDR3 length: 15 residues. V lost 5 bases to trimming and J lost 7 bases; unmatched junction nucleotides: 7. The germline V gene has CDR1 SGHRS and CDR2 YFSETQ. CDR3 in amino acids: CASSPGQGANQPQHF. CDR3 in DNA: TGCGCCAGCAGTCCGGGACAGGGGGCCAACCAGCCCCAGCATTTT. Filled out from reference TRBV5-1 and TRBJ1-5, the complete variable domain reads KAGVTQTPRYLIKTRGQQVTLSCSPISGHRSVSWYQQTPGQGLQFLFEYFSETQRNKGNFPGRFSGRQFSNSRSEMNVSTLELGDSALYLCASSPGQGANQPQHFGDGTRLSIL.

This clone appeared a few times. The chain links TRBV14 to TRBJ2-1; 7 bases align to TRBD2. The CDR3 length is 15 residues. With V trimmed by 7 bases and J by 10 bases, 16 bases remained unmatched. Germline CDR1 is SGHDN and CDR2 is FVKESK. The chain's CDR3 is CASTGEGSGHYEQFF. The CDR3, as DNA: TGTGCCAGCACCGGGGAGGGGTCGGGTCACTACGAGCAGTTCTTC.

The genes are TRBV5-4 and TRBJ2-5; a weak D match, TRBD1 (7 bases). The CDR3 length is 16 residues. Trimming stripped 4 bases from V and 1 base from J, with 17 bases between. Germline V gives CDR1 SGHNT, CDR2 YYREEE (reference sequence). As DNA, the CDR3 is TGTGCCAGCAGCCGGGGGTCACAGGGGTTCCAAGAGACCCAGTACTTC. Translating it yields CASSRGSQGFQETQYF.

With respect to this clone: Other DNA sequences from this sample encode an identical CDR3 as well. V gene TRBV30 combines with J gene TRBJ2-5, with 7 bases matching TRBD2. The V gene's germline CDR1 is GTSNPN and CDR2 SVGIG (reference sequence). This CDR3 has 16 residues. Germline trimming cut 0 bases from V and 1 base from J; bases unmatched to any gene: 8. The CDR3 DNA sequence: TGTGCCTGGAGTGTACGTAACGGGAGGCTCCAAGAGACCCAGTACTTC. Protein product: CAWSVRNGRLQETQYF.

The rearrangement links TRBV9 to TRBJ2-7, with TRBD2 matching over 7 bases. The V gene's germline CDR1 is SGDLS and CDR2 YYNGEE. After removal of 3 bases from V and 3 bases from J, the junction contained 9 bases not matched to a gene. The CDR3 runs 15 residues. The CDR3 here is CASSEEGGSGYEQYF. CDR3 in DNA: TGTGCCAGCAGCGAGGAGGGCGGGAGTGGCTACGAGCAGTACTTC.

This chain joins TRBV7-9 and TRBJ2-3; 7 bases fit TRBD1. V was pared by 4 bases and J by 4 bases, with 2 bases of the junction left unmatched. Germline V lookup: CDR1 SEHNR, CDR2 FQNEAQ (reference sequence). CDR3 length: 13 residues. The DNA for the CDR3 is TGTGCCAGCAGCTGGGACAGCGCAGATACGCAGTATTTT. It translates to CASSWDSADTQYF.

The J gene is TRBJ2-6, the V gene TRBV29-1; possibly TRBD1 for D (6 bases). Germline assignment: CDR1 SQVTM and CDR2 ANQGSEA. This CDR3 is built from 13 residues. Between the trimmed V and J ends, which lost 5 bases and 8 bases, there was a span of 13 bases. This CDR3 reads CSVRQGHTNVLTF. The CDR3 bases are TGCAGCGTTCGCCAGGGACATACCAACGTCCTGACTTTC.

For the CDR3, the DNA is TGTGCCAGCACCCCCGATGGCTACACCTTC. This translates into CASTPDGYTF. The gene calls are TRBV6-5 and TRBJ1-2; no definite D call. The CDR3 extends over 10 amino acids. Germline V gene lookup returns CDR1 MNHEY and CDR2 SVGAGI. V was shortened by 7 bases and J by 6 bases, with 6 bases between the two germline ends.